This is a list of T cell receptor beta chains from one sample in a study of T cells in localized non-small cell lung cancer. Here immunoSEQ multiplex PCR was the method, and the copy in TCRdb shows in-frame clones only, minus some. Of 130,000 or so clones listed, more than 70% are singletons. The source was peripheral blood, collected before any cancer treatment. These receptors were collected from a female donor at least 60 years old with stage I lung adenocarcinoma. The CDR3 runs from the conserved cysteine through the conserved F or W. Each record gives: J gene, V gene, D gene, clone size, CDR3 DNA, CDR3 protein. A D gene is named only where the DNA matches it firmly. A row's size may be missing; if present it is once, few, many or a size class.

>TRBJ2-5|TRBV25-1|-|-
TGTGCCAGCAGTGACCCTTGGGGGACCCAGTACTTC
CASSDPWGTQYF
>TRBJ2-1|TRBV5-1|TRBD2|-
TGCGCCAGCAGCGGCGGGACTAGCGGGATCTCCTACAATGAGCAGTTCTTC
CASSGGTSGISYNEQFF
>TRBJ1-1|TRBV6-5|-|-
TGTGCCAGCAGTTACGGGGGTGTTGGGACTGAAGCTTTCTTT
CASSYGGVGTEAFF
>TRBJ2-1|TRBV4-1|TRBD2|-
TGCGCCAACTCGAAGACGGCGGGGGACAATGAGCAGTTCTTC
CANSKTAGDNEQFF
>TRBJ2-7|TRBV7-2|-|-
TGTGCCAGCAGCTTCGACCGAGAGCAGTACTTC
CASSFDREQYF
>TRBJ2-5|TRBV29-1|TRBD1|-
TGCAGCGTCGGACAGGGACAAGAGACCCAGTACTTC
CSVGQGQETQYF
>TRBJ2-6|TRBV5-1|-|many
TGCGCCAGCAGCGAAGGGCTTTACTCTGGGGCCAACGTCCTGACTTTC
CASSEGLYSGANVLTF
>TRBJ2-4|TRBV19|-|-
TGTGCCAGTAACGGGATCAAAAACATTCAGTACTTC
CASNGIKNIQYF
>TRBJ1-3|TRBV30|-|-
TGTGCCTGGAGTGTGGGGGCCCAACACAGAAACACCATATATTTT
CAWSVGAQHRNTIYF
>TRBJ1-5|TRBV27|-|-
TGTGCCAGCAGCTCGAACATGGGTTGGGGACTCCAGCCCCAGCATTTT
CASSSNMGWGLQPQHF